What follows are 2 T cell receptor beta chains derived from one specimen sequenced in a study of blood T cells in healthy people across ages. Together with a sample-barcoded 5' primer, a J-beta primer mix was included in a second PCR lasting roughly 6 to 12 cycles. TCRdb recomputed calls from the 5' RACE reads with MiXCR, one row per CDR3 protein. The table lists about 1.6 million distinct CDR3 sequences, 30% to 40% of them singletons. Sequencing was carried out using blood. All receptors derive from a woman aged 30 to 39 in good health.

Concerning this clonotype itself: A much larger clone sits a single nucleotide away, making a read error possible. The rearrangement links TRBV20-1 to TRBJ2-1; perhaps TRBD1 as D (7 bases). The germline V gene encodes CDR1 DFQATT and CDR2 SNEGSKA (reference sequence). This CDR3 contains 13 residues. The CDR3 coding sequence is TGCAGCCCACCGCGCAGGGGGGACAATGAGCAGTTCTTC. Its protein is CSPPRRGDNEQFF.

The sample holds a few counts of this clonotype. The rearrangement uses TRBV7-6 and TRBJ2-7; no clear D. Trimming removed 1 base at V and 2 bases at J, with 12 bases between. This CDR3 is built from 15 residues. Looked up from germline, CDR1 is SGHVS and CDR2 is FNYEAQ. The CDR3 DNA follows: TGTGCCAGCAGCTTAGACACTCCCCCCACCTACGAGCAGTACTTC. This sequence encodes CASSLDTPPTYEQYF. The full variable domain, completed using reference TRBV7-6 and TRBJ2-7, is GAGVSQSPRYKVTKRGQDVALRCDPISGHVSLYWYRQALGQGPEFLTYFNYEAQQDKSGLPNDRFSAERPEGSISTLTIQRTEQRDSAMYRCASSLDTPPTYEQYFGPGTRLTVT.